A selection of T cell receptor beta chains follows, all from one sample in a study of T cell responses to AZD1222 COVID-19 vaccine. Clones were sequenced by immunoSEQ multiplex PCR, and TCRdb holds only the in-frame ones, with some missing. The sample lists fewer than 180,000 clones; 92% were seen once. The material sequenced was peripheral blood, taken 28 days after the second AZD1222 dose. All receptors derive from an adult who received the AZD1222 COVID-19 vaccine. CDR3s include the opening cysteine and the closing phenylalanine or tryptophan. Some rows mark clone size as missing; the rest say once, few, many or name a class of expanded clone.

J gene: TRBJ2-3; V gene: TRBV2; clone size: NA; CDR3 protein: CASREYADTQYF
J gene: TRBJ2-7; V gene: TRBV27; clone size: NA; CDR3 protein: CASRLTGSHEQYF
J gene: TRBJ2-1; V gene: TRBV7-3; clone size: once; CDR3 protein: CASSSGGASGMGEQFF
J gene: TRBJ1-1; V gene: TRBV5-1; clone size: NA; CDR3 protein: CASSWDRTSTEAFF
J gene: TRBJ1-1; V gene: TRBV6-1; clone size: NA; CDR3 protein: CASSEASQLNTEAFF
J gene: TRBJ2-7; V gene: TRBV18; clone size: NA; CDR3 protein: CASSEQDRTAYEQYF
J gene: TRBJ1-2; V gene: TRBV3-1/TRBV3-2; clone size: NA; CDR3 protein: CASSQDGSGPAGFGVYGYTF
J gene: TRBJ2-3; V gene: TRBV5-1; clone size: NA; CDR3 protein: CASSDPRGGDTQYF
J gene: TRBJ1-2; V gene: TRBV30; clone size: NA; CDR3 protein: CASGTAYGYTF
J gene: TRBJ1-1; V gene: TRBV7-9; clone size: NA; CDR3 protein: CASSPRSQGLTEAFF
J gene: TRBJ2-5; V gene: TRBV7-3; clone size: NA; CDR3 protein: CASSLGRKQETQYF
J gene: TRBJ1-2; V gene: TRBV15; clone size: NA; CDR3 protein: CATSRVGQGHGYTF
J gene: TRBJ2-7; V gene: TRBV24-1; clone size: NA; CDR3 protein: CATSEGTGGPYEQYF
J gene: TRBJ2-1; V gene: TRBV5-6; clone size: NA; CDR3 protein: CASSNPGLAGVPSYNEQFF
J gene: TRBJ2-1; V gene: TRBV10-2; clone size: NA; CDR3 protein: CASSEILFGTFSYNEQFF
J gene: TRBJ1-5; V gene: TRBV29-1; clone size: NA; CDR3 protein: CSVSGQGSNQPQHF
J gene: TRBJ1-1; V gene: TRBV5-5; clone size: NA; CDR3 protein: CASSPGTLNTEAFF
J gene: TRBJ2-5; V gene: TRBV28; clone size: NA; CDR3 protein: CAHKGAARGETQYF
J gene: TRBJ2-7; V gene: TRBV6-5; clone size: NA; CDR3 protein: CASSYEWASGGYEQYF
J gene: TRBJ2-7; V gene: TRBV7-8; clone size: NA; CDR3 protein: CASSWAGGLYEQYF
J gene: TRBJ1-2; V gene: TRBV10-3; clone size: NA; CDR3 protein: CAISSDRNYGYTF
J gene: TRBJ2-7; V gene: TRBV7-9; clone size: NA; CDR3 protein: CASSFGKGSYEQYF
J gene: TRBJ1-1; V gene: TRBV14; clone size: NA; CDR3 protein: CASSQGTWGTEAFF
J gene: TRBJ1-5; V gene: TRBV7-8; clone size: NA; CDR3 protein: CASSLARPVQSPQHF
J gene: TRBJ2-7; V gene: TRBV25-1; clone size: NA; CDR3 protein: CASSELDRDSHEQYF
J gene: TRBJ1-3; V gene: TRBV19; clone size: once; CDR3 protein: CASTTRGSGNTIYF
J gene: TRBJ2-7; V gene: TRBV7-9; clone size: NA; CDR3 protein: CASSPGQGGSYEQYF
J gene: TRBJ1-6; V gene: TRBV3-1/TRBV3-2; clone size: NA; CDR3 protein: CASSQGDRGNSPLHF
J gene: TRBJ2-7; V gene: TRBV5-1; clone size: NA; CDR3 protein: CASSLVATSSYEQYF
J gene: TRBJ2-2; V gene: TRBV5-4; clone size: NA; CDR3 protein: CASSLGTSAYTGELFF
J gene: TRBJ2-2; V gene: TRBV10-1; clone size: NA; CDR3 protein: CASSPVPTGELFF
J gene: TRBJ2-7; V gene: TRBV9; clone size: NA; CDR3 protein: CASSNRDSEQYF
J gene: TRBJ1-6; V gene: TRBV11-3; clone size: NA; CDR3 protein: CASSLDPPSYNSPLHF
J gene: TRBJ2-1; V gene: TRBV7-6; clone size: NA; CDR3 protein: CASSFRSQGAHYNEQFF
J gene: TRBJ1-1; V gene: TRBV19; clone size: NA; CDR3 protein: CASSTSGTGGFRGTEAFF
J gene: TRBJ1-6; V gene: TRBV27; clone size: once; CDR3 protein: CASSFSGSYSPLHF
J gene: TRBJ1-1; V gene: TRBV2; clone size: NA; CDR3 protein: CASKRGQSNTEAFF
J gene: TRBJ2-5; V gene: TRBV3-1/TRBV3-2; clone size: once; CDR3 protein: CASSREISETQYF
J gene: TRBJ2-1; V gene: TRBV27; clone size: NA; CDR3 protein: CASSLQVYSYNEQFF
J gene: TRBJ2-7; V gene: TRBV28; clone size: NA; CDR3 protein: CASSLLARGWSEQYF
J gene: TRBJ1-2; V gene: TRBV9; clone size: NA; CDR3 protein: CASSVAPGGYGYTF